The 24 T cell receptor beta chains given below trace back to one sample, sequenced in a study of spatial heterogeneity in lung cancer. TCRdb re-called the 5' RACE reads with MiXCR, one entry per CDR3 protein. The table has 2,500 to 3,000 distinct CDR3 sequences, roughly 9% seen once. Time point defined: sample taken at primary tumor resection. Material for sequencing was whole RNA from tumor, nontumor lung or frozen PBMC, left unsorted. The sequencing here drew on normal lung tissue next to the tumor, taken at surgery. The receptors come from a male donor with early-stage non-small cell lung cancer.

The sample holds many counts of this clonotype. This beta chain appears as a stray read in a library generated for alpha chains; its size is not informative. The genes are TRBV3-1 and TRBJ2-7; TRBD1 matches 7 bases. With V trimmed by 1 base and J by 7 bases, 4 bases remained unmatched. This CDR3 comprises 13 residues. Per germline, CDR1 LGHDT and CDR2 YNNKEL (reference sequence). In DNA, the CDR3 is TGTGCCAGCAGCCAAGTGGGACAGAGGGAGCAGTACTTC. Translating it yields CASSQVGQREQYF.

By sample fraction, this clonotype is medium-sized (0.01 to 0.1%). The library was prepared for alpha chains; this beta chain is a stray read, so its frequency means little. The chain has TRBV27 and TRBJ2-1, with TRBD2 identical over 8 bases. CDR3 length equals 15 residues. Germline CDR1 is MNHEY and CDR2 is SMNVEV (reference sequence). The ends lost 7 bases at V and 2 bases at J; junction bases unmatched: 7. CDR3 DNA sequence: TGTGCCAGCAAGAGTAGCGGGGTTCCCTACAATGAGCAGTTCTTC. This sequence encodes CASKSSGVPYNEQFF.

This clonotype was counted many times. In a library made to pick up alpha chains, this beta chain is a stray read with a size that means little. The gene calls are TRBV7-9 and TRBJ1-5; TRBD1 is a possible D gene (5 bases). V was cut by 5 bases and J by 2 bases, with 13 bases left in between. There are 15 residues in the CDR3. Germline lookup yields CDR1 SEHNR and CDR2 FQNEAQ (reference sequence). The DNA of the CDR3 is TGTGCCAGCAGCAACCGGGACTGGGGCAATCAGCCCCAGCATTTT. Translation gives CASSNRDWGNQPQHF.

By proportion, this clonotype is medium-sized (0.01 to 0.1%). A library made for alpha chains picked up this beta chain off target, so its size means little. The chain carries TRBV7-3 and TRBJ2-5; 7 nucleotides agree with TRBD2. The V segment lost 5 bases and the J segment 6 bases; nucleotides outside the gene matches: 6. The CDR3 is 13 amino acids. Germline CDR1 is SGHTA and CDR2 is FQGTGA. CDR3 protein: CASSRTRGQTQYF. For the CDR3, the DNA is TGTGCCAGCAGCCGGACTAGGGGACAGACCCAGTACTTC.

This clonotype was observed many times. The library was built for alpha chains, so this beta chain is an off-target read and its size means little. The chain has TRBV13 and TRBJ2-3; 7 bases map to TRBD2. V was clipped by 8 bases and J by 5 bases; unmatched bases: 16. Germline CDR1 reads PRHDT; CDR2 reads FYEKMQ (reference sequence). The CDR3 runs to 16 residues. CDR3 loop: CASGGRDYLRGDTQYF. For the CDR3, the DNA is TGTGCCAGCGGAGGAAGGGACTACCTTAGGGGAGATACGCAGTATTTT.

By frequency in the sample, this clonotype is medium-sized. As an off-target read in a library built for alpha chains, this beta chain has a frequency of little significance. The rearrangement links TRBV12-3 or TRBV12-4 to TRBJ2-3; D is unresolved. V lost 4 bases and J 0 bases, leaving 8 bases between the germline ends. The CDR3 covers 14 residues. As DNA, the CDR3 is TGTGCCAGCAGTTACGACGATAGCACAGATACGCAGTATTTT. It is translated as CASSYDDSTDTQYF.

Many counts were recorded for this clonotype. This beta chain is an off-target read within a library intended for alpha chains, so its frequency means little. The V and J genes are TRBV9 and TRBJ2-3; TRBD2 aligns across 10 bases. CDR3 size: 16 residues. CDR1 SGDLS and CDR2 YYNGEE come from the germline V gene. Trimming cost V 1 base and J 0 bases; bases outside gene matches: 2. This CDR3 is CASSVRTSGSTDTQYF. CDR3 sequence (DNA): TGTGCCAGCAGCGTACGGACTAGCGGTAGCACAGATACGCAGTATTTT.

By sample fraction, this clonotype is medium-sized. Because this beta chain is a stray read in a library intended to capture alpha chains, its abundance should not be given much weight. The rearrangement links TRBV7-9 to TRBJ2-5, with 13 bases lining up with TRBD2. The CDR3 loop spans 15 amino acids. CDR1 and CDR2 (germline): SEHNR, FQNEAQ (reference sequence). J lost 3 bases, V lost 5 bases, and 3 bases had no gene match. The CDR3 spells CASSIGTSGEETQYF. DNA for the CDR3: TGTGCCAGCAGCATTGGGACTAGCGGGGAAGAGACCCAGTACTTC.

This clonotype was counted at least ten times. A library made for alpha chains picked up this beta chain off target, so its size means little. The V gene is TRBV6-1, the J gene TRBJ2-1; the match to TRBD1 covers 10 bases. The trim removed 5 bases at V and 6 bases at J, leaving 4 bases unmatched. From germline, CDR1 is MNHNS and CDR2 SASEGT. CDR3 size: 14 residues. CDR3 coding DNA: TGTGCCAGCAGTCGGGACAGGGGTCTCAATGAGCAGTTCTTC. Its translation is CASSRDRGLNEQFF.

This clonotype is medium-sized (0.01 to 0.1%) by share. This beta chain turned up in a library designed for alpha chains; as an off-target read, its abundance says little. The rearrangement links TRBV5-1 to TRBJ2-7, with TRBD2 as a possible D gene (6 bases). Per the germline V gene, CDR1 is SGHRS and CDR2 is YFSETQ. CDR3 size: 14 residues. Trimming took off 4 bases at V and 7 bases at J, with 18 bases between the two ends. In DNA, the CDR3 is TGCGCCAGCAGCCCGACCCCCGGGGAGGATGAGCAGTACTTC. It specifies CASSPTPGEDEQYF.

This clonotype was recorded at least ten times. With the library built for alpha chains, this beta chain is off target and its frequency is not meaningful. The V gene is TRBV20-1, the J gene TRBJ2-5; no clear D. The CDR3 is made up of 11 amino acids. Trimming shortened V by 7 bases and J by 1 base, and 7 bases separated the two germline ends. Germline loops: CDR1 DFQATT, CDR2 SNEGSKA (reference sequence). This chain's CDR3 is CSGHRQETQYF. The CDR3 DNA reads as TGCAGTGGCCATCGCCAAGAGACCCAGTACTTC.

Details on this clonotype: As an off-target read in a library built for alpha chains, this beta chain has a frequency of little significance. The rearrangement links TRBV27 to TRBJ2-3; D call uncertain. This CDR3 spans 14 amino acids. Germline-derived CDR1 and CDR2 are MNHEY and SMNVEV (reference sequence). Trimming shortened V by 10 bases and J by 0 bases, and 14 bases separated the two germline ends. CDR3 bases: TGTGCCACCCGCCCGAGGCCTAGCACAGATACGCAGTATTTT. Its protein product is CATRPRPSTDTQYF.

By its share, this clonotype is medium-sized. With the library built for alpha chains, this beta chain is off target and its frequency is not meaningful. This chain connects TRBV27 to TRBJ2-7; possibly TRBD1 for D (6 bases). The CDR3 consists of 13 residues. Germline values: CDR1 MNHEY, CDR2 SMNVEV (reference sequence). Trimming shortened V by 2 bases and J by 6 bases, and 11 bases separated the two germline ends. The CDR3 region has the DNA TGTGCCAGCAGTTTAACAGGGCCGCTCGAGCAGTACTTC. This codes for CASSLTGPLEQYF.

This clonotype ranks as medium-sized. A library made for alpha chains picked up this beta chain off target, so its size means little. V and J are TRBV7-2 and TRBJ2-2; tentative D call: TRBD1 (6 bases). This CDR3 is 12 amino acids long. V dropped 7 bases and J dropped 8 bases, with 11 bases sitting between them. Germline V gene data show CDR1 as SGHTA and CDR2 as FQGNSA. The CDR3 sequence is CASTSGTGELFF. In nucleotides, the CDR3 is TGTGCCAGCACCTCAGGGACAGGGGAGCTGTTTTTT.

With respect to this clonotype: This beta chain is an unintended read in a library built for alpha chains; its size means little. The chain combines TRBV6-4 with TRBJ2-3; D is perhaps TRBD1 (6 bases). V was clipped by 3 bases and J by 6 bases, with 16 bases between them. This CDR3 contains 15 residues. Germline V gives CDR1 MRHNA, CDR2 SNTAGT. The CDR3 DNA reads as TGTGCCAGCAGTGAGGACAGTTCCTTTGTTGATACGCAGTATTTT. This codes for CASSEDSSFVDTQYF.

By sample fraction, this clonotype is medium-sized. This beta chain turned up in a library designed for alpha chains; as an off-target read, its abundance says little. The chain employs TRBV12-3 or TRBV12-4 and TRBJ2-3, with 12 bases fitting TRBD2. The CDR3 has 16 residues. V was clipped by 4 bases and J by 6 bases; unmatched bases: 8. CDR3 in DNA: TGTGCCAGCAGTTCCTCGACTAGCGGGAGTGTTGATACGCAGTATTTT. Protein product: CASSSSTSGSVDTQYF.

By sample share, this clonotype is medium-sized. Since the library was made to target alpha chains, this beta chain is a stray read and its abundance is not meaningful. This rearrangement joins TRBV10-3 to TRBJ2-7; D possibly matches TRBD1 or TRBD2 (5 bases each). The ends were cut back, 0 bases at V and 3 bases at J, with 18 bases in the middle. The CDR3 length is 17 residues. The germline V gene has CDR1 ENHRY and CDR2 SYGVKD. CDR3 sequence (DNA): TGTGCCATCAGTGAGTCAATGGTACCACTGGGGGACTACGAGCAGTACTTC. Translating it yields CAISESMVPLGDYEQYF.

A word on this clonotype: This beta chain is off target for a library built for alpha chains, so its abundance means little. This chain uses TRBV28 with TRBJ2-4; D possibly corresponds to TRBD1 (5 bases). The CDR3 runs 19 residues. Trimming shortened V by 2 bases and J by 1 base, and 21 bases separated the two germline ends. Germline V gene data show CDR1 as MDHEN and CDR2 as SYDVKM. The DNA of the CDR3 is TGTGCCAGCAGTTTAAAAGCGATCCTCAAAAAGGGGGCCAAAAACATTCAGTACTTC. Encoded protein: CASSLKAILKKGAKNIQYF. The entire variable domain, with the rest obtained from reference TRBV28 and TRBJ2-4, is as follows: DVKVTQSSRYLVKRTGEKVFLECVQDMDHENMFWYRQDPGLGLRLIYFSYDVKMKEKGDIPEGYSVSREKKERFSLILESASTNQTSMYLCASSLKAILKKGAKNIQYFGAGTRLSVL.

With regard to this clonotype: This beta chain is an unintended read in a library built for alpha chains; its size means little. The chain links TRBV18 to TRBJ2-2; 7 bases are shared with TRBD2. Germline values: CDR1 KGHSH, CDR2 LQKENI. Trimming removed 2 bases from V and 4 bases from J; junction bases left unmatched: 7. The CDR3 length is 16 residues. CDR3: CASSPFGRRGTGELFF. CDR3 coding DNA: TGTGCCAGCTCACCATTCGGGAGGCGGGGCACCGGGGAGCTGTTTTTT.

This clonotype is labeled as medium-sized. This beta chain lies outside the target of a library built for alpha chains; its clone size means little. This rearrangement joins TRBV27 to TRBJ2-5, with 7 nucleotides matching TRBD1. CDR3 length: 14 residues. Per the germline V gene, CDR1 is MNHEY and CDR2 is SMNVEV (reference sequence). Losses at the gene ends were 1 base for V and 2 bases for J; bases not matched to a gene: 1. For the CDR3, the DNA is TGTGCCAGCAGTTTATGGGGACAGCAAGAGACCCAGTACTTC. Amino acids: CASSLWGQQETQYF.

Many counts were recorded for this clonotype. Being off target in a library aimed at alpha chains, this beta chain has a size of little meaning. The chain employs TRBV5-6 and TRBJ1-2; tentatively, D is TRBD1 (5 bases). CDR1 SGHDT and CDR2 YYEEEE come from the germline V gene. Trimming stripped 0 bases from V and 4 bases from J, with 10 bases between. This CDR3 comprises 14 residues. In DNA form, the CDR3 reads TGTGCCAGCAGCTTGGTGAGACAGAGCTATGGCTACACCTTC. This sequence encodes CASSLVRQSYGYTF.

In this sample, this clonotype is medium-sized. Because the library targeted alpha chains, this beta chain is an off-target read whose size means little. This CDR3 is CASSWGGLSNQPQHF. The DNA for the CDR3 is TGTGCCAGCAGTTGGGGGGGCCTGAGCAATCAGCCCCAGCATTTT. The gene calls are TRBV28 and TRBJ1-5; D possibly corresponds to TRBD1 (6 bases). The CDR3 has 15 amino acids. Germline lookup yields CDR1 MDHEN and CDR2 SYDVKM. V was trimmed by 4 bases and J by 1 base, leaving 11 bases between them.

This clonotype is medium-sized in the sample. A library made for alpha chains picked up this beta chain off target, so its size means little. The CDR3 sequence: CASSLGVYEQYF. As DNA, the CDR3 is TGTGCCAGCAGCTTAGGGGTCTACGAGCAGTACTTC. The chain recombines TRBV7-9 with TRBJ2-7; D is unclear. The germline gives CDR1 SEHNR, CDR2 FQNEAQ (reference sequence). The CDR3 has 12 residues. Trimming stripped 1 base from V and 3 bases from J, with 4 bases between.

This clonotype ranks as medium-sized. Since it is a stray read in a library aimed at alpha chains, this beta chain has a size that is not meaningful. The CDR3 sequence is CASSQDPRGREETQYF. CDR3 bases: TGTGCCAGCAGCCAAGATCCCCGGGGGCGCGAAGAGACCCAGTACTTC. The gene calls are TRBV3-1 and TRBJ2-5; D may be TRBD1 or TRBD2 (6 bases each). This CDR3 comprises 16 residues. Trimming took off 0 bases at V and 3 bases at J, with 14 bases between the two ends. Germline-derived CDR1 and CDR2 are LGHDT and YNNKEL (reference sequence).